This T cell receptor (beta chain) was retrieved from a study of CXCR3-negative and CXCR3-positive naive CD8 T cells. Study-level points and caveats: Naive subsets displayed similar surface CD5, and TCR strength was inferred from TRB CDR3 properties. The study found that naive CXCR3-negative and CXCR3-positive cells shared TRBV-TRBJ usage, while memory cells differed. TRB CDR3s were more hydrophobic in CXCR3-positive than in CXCR3-negative naive cells.

As to this clonotype: Its antigen is not known.

The CDR3 totals 15 residues. Germline values: CDR1 LNHDA, CDR2 SQIVND (reference sequence). Using triplicate sorts, 250,000 to 350,000 cells were collected each time from every CD8+ T cell subset. CD45RO-CCR7+CD27+CD95- marked naive CD8+ T cells. Libraries of TRB cDNA were made by 5' RACE and carried UMIs. TCRdb reworked the 5' RACE reads into one entry per CDR3 protein, no DNA. Its table records some 120,000 distinct CDR3 sequences. The sequence was collected from a human donor in good health. Some clones in this sample may be carry-over from other donors' samples. What was sequenced was naive CXCR3+ CD8+ T cells from blood. Sample subset: CD45RO-CCR7+CD27+CD95- naive CD8+ T cells expressing CXCR3 (TNR3+). The V call is TRBV19, the J call TRBJ2-7. This chain's CDR3 is CASSMGSMSGYEQYF.